The 19 T cell receptor beta chains reported below all come from one sample, sequenced in a study of CD8 T cells in ankylosing spondylitis. TCRdb re-derived calls from the 5' RACE reads in MiXCR, one entry per CDR3 protein. The repertoire includes about 460,000 distinct CDR3 sequences, about 5.2% of them detected once, and around 3.5% sits in the top ten. The antigens of these receptors remain unknown. Findings of the study overall: Blood of patients with ankylosing spondylitis appeared to be characterized by a TCR beta motif of eight or nine highly homologous variants.

The sample comprised blood, either unsorted or a sorted T cell fraction (not recorded which). These receptors all come from a male donor with ankylosing spondylitis.

This chain uses TRBV7-9 with TRBJ2-7, with TRBD2 matching 9 bases. The CDR3 is 13 amino acids. Germline V CDR1 and CDR2: SEHNR, FQNEAQ (reference sequence). Trimming cost V 10 bases and J 2 bases; bases outside gene matches: 6. For the CDR3, the DNA is TGTGCCATCGGGGGCGGGAGGGCCTACGAGCAGTACTTC. Translated, it gives CAIGGGRAYEQYF.

This clonotype has a count of ten or more. The gene calls are TRBV20-1 and TRBJ1-2, with D tentatively TRBD1 (5 bases). The V end lost 0 bases, the J end lost 3 bases, and 8 bases lay between the germline ends. This CDR3 contains 13 residues. Germline CDR1 and CDR2: DFQATT and SNEGSKA (reference sequence). This chain's CDR3 is CSARDTGHYGYTF. CDR3 in DNA: TGCAGTGCTAGAGACACAGGACACTATGGCTACACCTTC.

This clonotype was counted at least ten times. This chain joins TRBV5-1 and TRBJ1-5; 7 nucleotides match TRBD1. Germline V CDR1 and CDR2: SGHRS, YFSETQ. The CDR3 is made up of 15 amino acids. V lost 1 base to trimming and J lost 9 bases; unmatched junction nucleotides: 10. CDR3 in amino acids: CASSLLGTDLGPQHF. CDR3 nucleotide sequence: TGCGCCAGCAGCTTGCTCGGGACAGACCTAGGGCCCCAGCATTTT.

This clonotype was detected ten times or more. The chain employs TRBV5-1 and TRBJ2-3; 7 bases line up with TRBD2. The length of the CDR3 is 15 residues. V trimming: 3 bases; J trimming: 2 bases; junction bases outside the gene matches: 6. CDR1 and CDR2 (germline): SGHRS, YFSETQ. The CDR3 nucleotides read TGCGCCAGCAGCTCGGACGGGGGGATCACAGATACGCAGTATTTT. It specifies CASSSDGGITDTQYF.

The table lists this clonotype with many counts. The J gene is TRBJ2-2, the V gene TRBV7-2; a weak D match, TRBD1 (7 bases). Germline CDR1 is SGHTA and CDR2 is FQGNSA. The V end was cut by 4 bases, the J end by 5 bases, with 17 bases between. This CDR3 is built from 16 residues. CDR3 coding DNA: TGTGCCAGCAGCTCCCAGGGGGGCGCGACAACCGGGGAGCTGTTTTTT. Translation gives CASSSQGGATTGELFF.

This clonotype was seen many times. The V and J genes are TRBV7-2 and TRBJ2-3; D gene unclear. The CDR3 extends over 14 amino acids. Trimming removed 5 bases from V and 3 bases from J, with 12 bases in between. CDR1 SGHTA and CDR2 FQGNSA come from the germline V gene. The CDR3 loop is CASSPDWGTDTQYF. For the CDR3, the DNA is TGTGCCAGCAGCCCCGACTGGGGAACAGATACGCAGTATTTT.

This clonotype was observed at least ten times. This sequence joins TRBV7-2 and TRBJ1-1; D gene unclear. V gave up 5 bases and J gave up 1 base, with 8 bases separating them. This CDR3 region has 13 residues. Germline V gene data show CDR1 as SGHTA and CDR2 as FQGNSA. Here the CDR3 reads CASSPERNTEAFF. The CDR3 coding sequence is TGTGCCAGCAGCCCTGAACGGAACACTGAAGCTTTCTTT.

This clonotype came up many times. This rearrangement joins TRBV13 to TRBJ1-4, with D tentatively TRBD1 (5 bases). Trimming pared 0 bases from V and 8 bases from J, leaving 13 bases between. The CDR3 loop spans 15 amino acids. The germline CDR1 and CDR2 sequences are PRHDT and FYEKMQ (reference sequence). CDR3 sequence: CASSLGGDLGEKLFF. In DNA, the CDR3 is TGTGCCAGCAGCTTAGGGGGGGACCTTGGCGAAAAACTGTTTTTT.

This clonotype came up a few times. V gene TRBV18 combines with J gene TRBJ2-2, with 10 bases fitting TRBD1. The junction had 5 bases not matched to a gene; V was cut back by 2 bases and J by 2 bases. CDR1 KGHSH and CDR2 LQKENI come from the germline V gene. This CDR3 spans 17 amino acids. The CDR3 DNA sequence: TGTGCCAGCTCACCATCGCTGACAGGGGGCAACACCGGGGAGCTGTTTTTT. Translating it yields CASSPSLTGGNTGELFF.

The chain joins TRBV6-1 to TRBJ2-7, with D possibly being TRBD2 (6 bases). V lost 3 bases to trimming and J lost 1 base, with 22 bases between them. This CDR3 is built from 18 residues. Looked up from germline, CDR1 is MNHNS and CDR2 is SASEGT. Here the CDR3 DNA reads TGTGCCAGCAGTGACCGGGACTTGGCGGCGTTTAGGTCCTACGAGCAGTACTTC. It yields the protein CASSDRDLAAFRSYEQYF.

This clonotype has a count of ten or more. The J gene is TRBJ1-1, the V gene TRBV5-1, with 7 bases matching TRBD1. V dropped 2 bases and J dropped 1; count of bases not matched to a gene: 5. CDR1 is SGHRS, CDR2 YFSETQ, per germline. The CDR3 is made up of 15 amino acids. The CDR3 reads CASSLQGSANTEAFF. For the CDR3, the DNA is TGCGCCAGCAGCTTACAGGGGTCGGCGAACACTGAAGCTTTCTTT.

There are many counts of this clonotype. This sequence joins TRBV20-1 and TRBJ2-7; TRBD2 aligns across 12 bases. Germline loops: CDR1 DFQATT, CDR2 SNEGSKA (reference sequence). This CDR3 is 14 amino acids long. After removal of 0 bases from V and 7 bases from J, the junction contained 4 bases not matched to a gene. The CDR3 DNA follows: TGCAGTGCTAGAGATCTTGGACTAGCGGGGGAGCAGTACTTC. This translates into CSARDLGLAGEQYF.

This clonotype was seen many times. The chain recombines TRBV6-1 with TRBJ2-5; TRBD2 matches 7 bases. The CDR3 runs to 14 residues. Germline loops: CDR1 MNHNS, CDR2 SASEGT. With 7 bases clipped from V and 7 bases from J, the junction kept 12 bases outside the gene matches. The CDR3 DNA follows: TGTGCCAGCACTACACCTGGGACTAAAGGGACCCAGTACTTC. This codes for CASTTPGTKGTQYF.

This clonotype was seen at least ten times. This chain links TRBV4-1 with TRBJ2-1, with D possibly matching TRBD2 (6 bases). The CDR3 consists of 13 residues. V lost 11 bases and J 0 bases, leaving 11 bases between the germline ends. Germline loops: CDR1 MGHRA, CDR2 YSYEKL. CDR3 sequence: CAGGRDSYNEQFF. The CDR3 DNA sequence: TGCGCCGGAGGGCGGGACTCCTACAATGAGCAGTTCTTC.

This clonotype was seen many times. This chain links TRBV6-2 or TRBV6-3 with TRBJ2-7; no clear D. This CDR3 region has 18 residues. V was pared by 2 bases and J by 0 bases, with 20 bases between. Germline V gives CDR1 MNHEY, CDR2 SVGEGT. CDR3 coding DNA: TGTGCCAGCAGTTACCCCTCAAGTGGAACCCAATACTCCTACGAGCAGTACTTC. Translated, it gives CASSYPSSGTQYSYEQYF.

This clonotype was detected ten times or more. V usage is TRBV20-1 and J usage is TRBJ1-2; D is possibly TRBD1 (6 bases). V was cut by 3 bases and J by 4 bases, with 15 bases left in between. This CDR3 has 14 amino acids. Germline CDR1 DFQATT, CDR2 SNEGSKA (reference sequence). The CDR3 nucleotides read TGCAGTGCTAGGGCGGGGGCCTCCCTCTATGGCTACACCTTC. This encodes CSARAGASLYGYTF.

This clonotype appeared many times. This chain uses TRBV13 with TRBJ1-2, with D tentatively TRBD1 (6 bases). The length of the CDR3 is 15 residues. Trimming removed 0 bases at V and 4 bases at J, with 12 bases between. Germline V CDR1 and CDR2: PRHDT, FYEKMQ (reference sequence). This CDR3 reads CASSLGQGMGYGYTF. The CDR3 DNA follows: TGTGCCAGCAGCTTAGGACAGGGCATGGGCTATGGCTACACCTTC.

The table lists this clonotype with many counts. V gene TRBV20-1 combines with J gene TRBJ1-1, with unresolved D. Trimming removed 0 bases at V and 6 bases at J, with 11 bases between. The germline gives CDR1 DFQATT, CDR2 SNEGSKA (reference sequence). This CDR3 region has 13 residues. CDR3 protein: CSARDWAASEAFF. In DNA form, the CDR3 reads TGCAGTGCTAGAGATTGGGCGGCCTCTGAAGCTTTCTTT.

The V and J genes are TRBV7-8 and TRBJ2-5; 7 nucleotides line up with TRBD2. CDR3 length equals 16 residues. V trimming: 4 bases; J trimming: 4 bases; junction bases outside the gene matches: 12. The V gene's germline CDR1 is SGHVS and CDR2 FQNEAQ. CDR3 DNA: TGTGCCAGCAGCTACCAGCGGGGCGCCCCGACAGAGACCCAGTACTTC. Protein product: CASSYQRGAPTETQYF.